Below, 29 T cell receptor beta chains from the same sample are listed, as sequenced in a study of beta chain features in type 1 diabetes. Expressed TCRB transcripts were sequenced because the isolated RNA had all been reverse transcribed beforehand. Using immunoSEQ multiplex PCR, the repertoire was profiled, and TCRdb retains in-frame clones only, with some absent. This table holds 970,000 or so clones, roughly 15% found once. Sequenced sample: naive CD4+ T cells from blood. The receptors here all came from a woman aged 18 to 35 in good health.

This clone has a handful of counts. The rearrangement links TRBV5-1 to TRBJ1-2; D is ambiguous. CDR3 length: 14 amino acids. The V end lost 1 base, the J end lost 8 bases, and 15 bases lay between the germline ends. Germline V gene lookup returns CDR1 SGHRS and CDR2 YFSETQ. The CDR3, as DNA: TGCGCCAGCAGCTTGACGCCTCCGGCGGACGGCTACACCTTC. Its protein product is CASSLTPPADGYTF.

This clone was seen a few times. This chain uses TRBV7-2 with TRBJ1-2; D gene unclear. V dropped 2 bases and J dropped 1 base, with 11 bases sitting between them. The germline V gene encodes CDR1 SGHTA and CDR2 FQGNSA. The CDR3 spans 15 residues. CDR3 bases: TGTGCCAGCAGCTTACTAGTTTCCTATAACTATGGCTACACCTTC. Encoded protein: CASSLLVSYNYGYTF.

This clone has more than one count but fewer than ten. The rearrangement joins TRBV7-2 to TRBJ2-1, with no clear D. The CDR3 sequence is 15 residues long. V was trimmed by 3 bases and J by 0 bases, leaving 9 bases between them. CDR1 is SGHTA, CDR2 FQGNSA, per germline. The CDR3 loop is CASSFAWSSYNEQFF. For the CDR3, the DNA is TGTGCCAGCAGCTTCGCATGGTCCTCCTACAATGAGCAGTTCTTC.

The J gene is TRBJ2-7, the V gene TRBV14; perhaps D is TRBD1 or TRBD2 (5 bases each). Looked up from germline, CDR1 is SGHDN and CDR2 is FVKESK. The CDR3 has 16 residues. V was pared by 1 base and J by 2 bases, with 15 bases between. DNA for the CDR3: TGTGCCAGCAGCCAAGGATACGGGACCCCTCCCTACGAGCAGTACTTC. Protein: CASSQGYGTPPYEQYF.

This rearrangement joins TRBV4-3 to TRBJ2-4; D unclear. The CDR3 covers 15 residues. Between the trimmed V and J ends, which lost 0 bases and 8 bases, there was a span of 14 bases. CDR1 and CDR2 from the germline V gene are LGHNA and YSLEER. The CDR3 is CASSQENLGNHIQYF. In nucleotides, the CDR3 is TGCGCCAGCAGCCAAGAAAACCTGGGTAACCACATTCAGTACTTC.

The rearrangement joins TRBV10-1 to TRBJ2-3; tentative D call: TRBD2 (6 bases). There are 14 residues in the CDR3. V was shortened by 5 bases and J by 2 bases, with 11 bases between the two germline ends. Germline lookup yields CDR1 WNHNN and CDR2 SYGVQD (reference sequence). CDR3 in DNA: TGCGCCAGCAGTAGGGACTTCACCACAGATACGCAGTATTTT. Its protein is CASSRDFTTDTQYF.

This clone was picked up a small number of times. V and J are TRBV7-9 and TRBJ1-5; D is unclear. The CDR3 has 13 residues. Trimming took off 2 bases at V and 6 bases at J, with 8 bases between the two ends. CDR1 is SEHNR, CDR2 FQNEAQ, per germline (reference sequence). The CDR3 region is CASSLRGGQPQHF. In DNA form, the CDR3 reads TGTGCCAGCAGCTTACGAGGAGGTCAGCCCCAGCATTTT.

There are a few counts of this clone. The genes are TRBV6-5 and TRBJ1-1; no reliable D call. CDR1 and CDR2 from the germline V gene are MNHEY and SVGAGI. This CDR3 region has 14 residues. V dropped 5 bases and J dropped 4 bases, with 14 bases sitting between them. The CDR3 DNA sequence: TGTGCCAGCAGTACCGCCGGTGTGGCCACTGAAGCTTTCTTT. This sequence encodes CASSTAGVATEAFF.

This clone was seen a handful of times. The V gene is TRBV6-5, the J gene TRBJ2-5; unclear D gene. Per the germline V gene, CDR1 is MNHEY and CDR2 is SVGAGI. This CDR3 contains 12 residues. Trimming removed 4 bases at V and 0 bases at J, with 3 bases between. CDR3 DNA: TGTGCCAGCAGTTGGAACCAAGAGACCCAGTACTTC. Its translation: CASSWNQETQYF.

The DNA of the CDR3 is TGTGCCAGCAGCTTAGGTCACAATGAGCAGTTCTTC. Its translation: CASSLGHNEQFF. This chain connects TRBV11-2 to TRBJ2-1, with no clear D. This CDR3 has 12 residues. Germline V CDR1 and CDR2: SGHAT, FQNNGV. Trimming removed 1 base from V and 5 bases from J, with 3 bases in between.

The gene calls are TRBV9 and TRBJ1-2; perhaps TRBD1 as D (5 bases). The germline V and J ends were trimmed by 0 bases and 2 bases, with 17 bases remaining between them. The CDR3 length is 17 residues. CDR1 and CDR2 (germline): SGDLS, YYNGEE. The CDR3 here is CASSVAAWPWGNYGYTF. In DNA, the CDR3 is TGTGCCAGCAGCGTAGCGGCCTGGCCGTGGGGCAACTATGGCTACACCTTC.

The V and J genes are TRBV20-1 and TRBJ1-2; no clear D. V gave up 0 bases and J gave up 5 bases, with 4 bases separating them. CDR3 length: 11 residues. Germline CDR1 and CDR2: DFQATT and SNEGSKA (reference sequence). Here the CDR3 reads CSAREIYGYTF. In nucleotides, the CDR3 is TGCAGTGCTAGAGAAATATATGGCTACACCTTC.

V gene TRBV2 combines with J gene TRBJ1-1; D remains ambiguous. From germline, CDR1 is SNHLY and CDR2 FYNNEI. Trimming took off 4 bases at V and 1 base at J, with 10 bases between the two ends. CDR3 length: 14 residues. CDR3 coding DNA: TGTGCCAGCAGTGTTAGGGAGGAGAACACTGAAGCTTTCTTT. Residues: CASSVREENTEAFF. Supplemented by reference TRBV2 and TRBJ1-1, the full variable domain reads EPEVTQTPSHQVTQMGQEVILRCVPISNHLYFYWYRQILGQKVEFLVSFYNNEISEKSEIFDDQFSVERPDGSNFTLKIRSTKLEDSAMYFCASSVREENTEAFFGQGTRLTVV.

V gene TRBV7-2 combines with J gene TRBJ2-3; D gene unclear. V gave up 5 bases and J gave up 3 bases, with 18 bases separating them. There are 16 residues in the CDR3. CDR1 and CDR2 (germline): SGHTA, FQGNSA. The CDR3 coding sequence is TGTGCCAGCAGCGCCCGGCCTAGAATGGGTACAGATACGCAGTATTTT. This codes for CASSARPRMGTDTQYF.

V usage is TRBV5-4 and J usage is TRBJ2-2, with 13 bases aligning to TRBD2. The CDR3 consists of 16 residues. In germline, CDR1 is SGHNT, CDR2 YYREEE (reference sequence). Trimming at V came to 4 bases and at J to 7 bases, leaving 7 bases not matched to a gene. CDR3 in amino acids: CASSATSGRALGELFF. The DNA for the CDR3 is TGTGCCAGCAGCGCAACTAGCGGGAGGGCCCTCGGGGAGCTGTTTTTT. Full variable domain (rest looked up from reference TRBV5-4 and TRBJ2-2): ETGVTQSPTHLIKTRGQQVTLRCSSQSGHNTVSWYQQALGQGPQFIFQYYREEENGRGNFPPRFSGLQFPNYSSELNVNALELDDSALYLCASSATSGRALGELFFGEGSRLTVL.

The chain links TRBV7-3 to TRBJ2-1; tentatively, D is TRBD2 (5 bases). The CDR3 has 14 amino acids. Germline CDR1 reads SGHTA; CDR2 reads FQGTGA. V dropped 2 bases and J dropped 2 bases, with 7 bases sitting between them. As DNA, the CDR3 is TGTGCCAGCAGCTTAGCGGGCCCCTACAATGAGCAGTTCTTC. Its translation: CASSLAGPYNEQFF.

This chain joins TRBV7-2 and TRBJ2-3, with 9 bases fitting TRBD2. The V and J ends lost 4 bases and 4 bases, in that order; junction bases with no gene match: 12. Germline lookup yields CDR1 SGHTA and CDR2 FQGNSA. CDR3 size: 17 residues. The chain's CDR3 is CASSSVVAGGPADTQYF. The CDR3 DNA is TGTGCCAGCAGCTCAGTAGTCGCGGGAGGGCCGGCAGATACGCAGTATTTT.

DNA for the CDR3: TGTGCCAGCAGCTTAGCGCGGGCGAGGGAGCAGTACTTC. It yields the protein CASSLARAREQYF. J is TRBJ2-7 and V is TRBV7-2; tentatively, D is TRBD2 (5 bases). V lost 0 bases and J 7 bases, leaving 10 bases between the germline ends. CDR1 SGHTA and CDR2 FQGNSA come from the germline V gene. This CDR3 contains 13 residues.

The CDR3 bases are TGTGCCAGCAGCCAAGTCGCTAGCGGGATCACCGGGGAGCTGTTTTTT. As protein: CASSQVASGITGELFF. The chain combines TRBV14 with TRBJ2-2; 9 nucleotides align to TRBD2. The CDR3 is 16 amino acids. The germline V gene encodes CDR1 SGHDN and CDR2 FVKESK. The J segment lost 4 bases and the V segment lost 1 base, leaving 4 bases of the junction unmatched. Full variable domain (remainder filled in from reference TRBV14 and TRBJ2-2): EAGVTQFPSHSVIEKGQTVTLRCDPISGHDNLYWYRRVMGKEIKFLLHFVKESKQDESGMPNNRFLAERTGGTYSTLKVQPAELEDSGVYFCASSQVASGITGELFFGEGSRLTVL.

This chain links TRBV7-9 with TRBJ1-1; D is uncertain. The CDR3 extends over 15 amino acids. Trimming stripped 1 base from V and 5 bases from J, with 14 bases between. The germline CDR1 and CDR2 sequences are SEHNR and FQNEAQ (reference sequence). Here the CDR3 reads CASSLDEARWTEAFF. The CDR3 nucleotides read TGTGCCAGCAGCTTAGACGAAGCACGTTGGACTGAAGCTTTCTTT.

The genes are TRBV27 and TRBJ2-7, with a possible D match to TRBD1 (6 bases). The CDR3 has 15 residues. With 2 bases removed from V and 4 bases from J, the gap between germline ends came to 15 bases. Germline CDR1 and CDR2: MNHEY and SMNVEV (reference sequence). In DNA form, the CDR3 reads TGTGCCAGCAGTTTAGGAACAGGGAAGTCTTACGAGCAGTACTTC. Its protein product is CASSLGTGKSYEQYF.

The V gene is TRBV7-9, the J gene TRBJ1-1; a weak D match, TRBD1 (6 bases). Germline CDR1 SEHNR, CDR2 FQNEAQ (reference sequence). V was shortened by 5 bases and J by 3 bases, with 19 bases between the two germline ends. The CDR3 covers 16 residues. CDR3 loop: CASSPGESRGDTEAFF. CDR3 coding DNA: TGTGCCAGCAGCCCGGGAGAATCCAGGGGCGACACTGAAGCTTTCTTT.

This clone appeared a few times. The chain employs TRBV9 and TRBJ2-2; 11 bases agree with TRBD2. Germline V gene data show CDR1 as SGDLS and CDR2 as YYNGEE. The CDR3 loop spans 17 amino acids. With V trimmed by 0 bases and J by 6 bases, 7 bases remained unmatched. The CDR3 is CASSVAPLAGGAGELFF. Here the CDR3 DNA reads TGTGCCAGCAGCGTAGCACCGCTAGCGGGAGGAGCCGGGGAGCTGTTTTTT.

This clone was seen only a few times. J is TRBJ2-1 and V is TRBV5-6; D may correspond to TRBD1 or TRBD2 (6 bases each). Trimming left V 5 bases short and J 8 bases short, with 20 bases between. This CDR3 has 15 residues. Germline V CDR1 and CDR2: SGHDT, YYEEEE. Written as DNA, the CDR3 is TGTGCCAGCAGGCAAGTCGGCAGGGGAGGTGATGAGCAGTTCTTC. Its protein is CASRQVGRGGDEQFF.

V usage is TRBV28 and J usage is TRBJ1-2; 8 bases agree with TRBD1. V was pared by 2 bases and J by 1 base, with 6 bases of the junction left unmatched. The CDR3 consists of 16 residues. Germline loops: CDR1 MDHEN, CDR2 SYDVKM. In DNA form, the CDR3 reads TGTGCCAGCAGTTTACCGGCAGGGGGCATTAACTATGGCTACACCTTC. Translating it yields CASSLPAGGINYGYTF.

This clone was seen a handful of times. The rearrangement joins TRBV28 to TRBJ2-7; D is tentatively TRBD1 or TRBD2 (6 bases each). CDR1 and CDR2 from the germline V gene are MDHEN and SYDVKM. V was pared by 6 bases and J by 11 bases, with 20 bases between. The CDR3 runs 13 residues. The CDR3 spells CASSTYGGSREYF. The CDR3 DNA follows: TGTGCCAGCAGCACCTACGGGGGCAGCCGAGAGTACTTC.

This clone has only a few counts. This chain connects TRBV7-9 to TRBJ2-1, with 15 bases lining up with TRBD2. Losses at the gene ends were 5 bases for V and 7 bases for J; bases not matched to a gene: 3. The CDR3 has 15 amino acids. CDR1 and CDR2 from the germline V gene are SEHNR and FQNEAQ (reference sequence). CDR3 sequence reads: CASSKGLAGGNEQFF. Here the CDR3 DNA reads TGTGCCAGCAGCAAAGGACTAGCGGGAGGGAATGAGCAGTTCTTC. Variable domain in full (rest from reference TRBV7-9 and TRBJ2-1): DTGVSQNPRHKITKRGQNVTFRCDPISEHNRLYWYRQTLGQGPEFLTYFQNEAQLEKSRLLSDRFSAERPKGSFSTLEIQRTEQGDSAMYLCASSKGLAGGNEQFFGPGTRLTVL.

A few counts support this clone. Other DNA sequences from this sample encode an identical CDR3 as well. The chain employs TRBV15 and TRBJ2-5; D is possibly TRBD2 (5 bases). The length of the CDR3 is 14 residues. V lost 0 bases and J lost 5, with 10 bases in between. Germline V gene lookup returns CDR1 LNHNV and CDR2 YYDKDF (reference sequence). Written as DNA, the CDR3 is TGTGCCACCAGCAGAGATCGGGGAGAGGAGACCCAGTACTTC. Protein product: CATSRDRGEETQYF.

This chain uses TRBV29-1 with TRBJ2-5; 7 bases are shared with TRBD2. There are 14 residues in the CDR3. The V gene's germline CDR1 is SQVTM and CDR2 ANQGSEA. The trim removed 4 bases at V and 2 bases at J, leaving 7 bases unmatched. CDR3 region: CSVGVLADQETQYF. The CDR3 coding sequence is TGCAGCGTTGGGGTGCTAGCGGATCAAGAGACCCAGTACTTC.